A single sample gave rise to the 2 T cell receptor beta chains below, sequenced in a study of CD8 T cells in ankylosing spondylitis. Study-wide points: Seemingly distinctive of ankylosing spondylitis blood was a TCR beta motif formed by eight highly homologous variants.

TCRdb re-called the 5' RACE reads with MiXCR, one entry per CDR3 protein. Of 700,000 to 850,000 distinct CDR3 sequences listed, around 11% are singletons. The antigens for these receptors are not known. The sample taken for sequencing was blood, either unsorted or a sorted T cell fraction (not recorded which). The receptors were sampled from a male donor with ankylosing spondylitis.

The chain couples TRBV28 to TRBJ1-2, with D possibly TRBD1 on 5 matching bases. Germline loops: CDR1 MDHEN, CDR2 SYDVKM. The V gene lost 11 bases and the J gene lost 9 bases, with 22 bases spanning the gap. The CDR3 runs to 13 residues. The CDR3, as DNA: TGTGCCCCCGGGGGGTCGAGCCCCAGGTGCTACACCTTC. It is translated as CAPGGSSPRCYTF.

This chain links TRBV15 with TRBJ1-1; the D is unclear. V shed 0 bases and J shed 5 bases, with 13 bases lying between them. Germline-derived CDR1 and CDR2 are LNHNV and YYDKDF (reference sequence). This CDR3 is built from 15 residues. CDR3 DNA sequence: TGTGCCACCAGCAGAGAAATGGGCCTTCCGACTGAAGCTTTCTTT. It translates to CATSREMGLPTEAFF.